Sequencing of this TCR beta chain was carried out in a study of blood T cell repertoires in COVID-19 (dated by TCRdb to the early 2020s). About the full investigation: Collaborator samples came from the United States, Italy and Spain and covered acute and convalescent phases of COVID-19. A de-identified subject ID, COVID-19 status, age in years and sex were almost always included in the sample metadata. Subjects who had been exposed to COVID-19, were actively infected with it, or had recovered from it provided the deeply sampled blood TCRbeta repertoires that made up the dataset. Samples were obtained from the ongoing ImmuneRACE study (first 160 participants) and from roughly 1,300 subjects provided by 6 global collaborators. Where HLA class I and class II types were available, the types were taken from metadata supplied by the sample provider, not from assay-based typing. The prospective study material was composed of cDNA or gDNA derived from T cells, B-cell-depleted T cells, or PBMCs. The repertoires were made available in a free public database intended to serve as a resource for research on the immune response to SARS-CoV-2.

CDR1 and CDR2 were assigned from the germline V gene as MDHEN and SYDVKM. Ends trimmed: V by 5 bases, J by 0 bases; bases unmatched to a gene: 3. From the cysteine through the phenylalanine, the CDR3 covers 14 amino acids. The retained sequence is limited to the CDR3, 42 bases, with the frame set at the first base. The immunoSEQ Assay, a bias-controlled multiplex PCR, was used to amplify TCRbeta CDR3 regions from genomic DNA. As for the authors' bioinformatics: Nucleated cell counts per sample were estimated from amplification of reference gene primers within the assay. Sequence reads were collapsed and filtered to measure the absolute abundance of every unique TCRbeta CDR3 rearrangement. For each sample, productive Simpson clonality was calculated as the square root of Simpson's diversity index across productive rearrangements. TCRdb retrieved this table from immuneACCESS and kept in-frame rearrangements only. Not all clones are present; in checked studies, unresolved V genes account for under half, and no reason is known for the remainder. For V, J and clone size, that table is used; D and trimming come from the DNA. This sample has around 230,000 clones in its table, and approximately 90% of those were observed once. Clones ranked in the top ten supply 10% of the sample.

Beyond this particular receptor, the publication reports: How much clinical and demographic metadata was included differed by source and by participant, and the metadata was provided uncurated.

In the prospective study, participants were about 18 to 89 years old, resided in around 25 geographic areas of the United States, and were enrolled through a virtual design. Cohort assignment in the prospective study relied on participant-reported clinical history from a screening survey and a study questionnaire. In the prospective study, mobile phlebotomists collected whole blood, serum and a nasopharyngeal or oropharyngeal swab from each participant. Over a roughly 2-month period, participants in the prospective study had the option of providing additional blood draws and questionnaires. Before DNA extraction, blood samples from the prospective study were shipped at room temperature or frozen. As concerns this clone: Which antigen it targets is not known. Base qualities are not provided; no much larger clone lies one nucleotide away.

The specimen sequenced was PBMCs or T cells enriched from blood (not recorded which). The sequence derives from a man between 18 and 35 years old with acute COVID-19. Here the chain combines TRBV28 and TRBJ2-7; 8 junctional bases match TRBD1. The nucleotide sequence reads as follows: TGTGCCAGCAGTCTAACAGGGGGCTCCTACGAGCAGTACTTC. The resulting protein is CASSLTGGSYEQYF.